Included here is one T cell receptor beta chain sequence, with context. These data are taken from a study of response to subunit inactivated influenza vaccine. TCRdb called the RT-PCR reads again in MiXCR, with one record for every CDR3 protein. The table has roughly 550,000 distinct CDR3 sequences, roughly 23% seen once. The CDR3 has 15 amino acids. In germline, CDR1 is SGDLS, CDR2 YYNGEE. J lost 4 bases, V lost 2 bases, and 8 bases had no gene match. A further study also used this sample, focusing on T cells expressing NK-cell markers. That paper adds: Template switching by 5'RACE with UMIs generated the TCR beta cDNA. Sorting was limited to alpha-beta TCR-expressing T cells with an anti-gamma-delta TCR antibody in several experiments.

The starting material was CD4+ T cells sorted from PBMCs, obtained roughly 13 days after vaccination. The origin of this receptor is a man in his fifties who received an inactivated influenza vaccine. The rearrangement uses TRBV9 and TRBJ2-5, with 7 bases lining up with TRBD2. CDR3 nucleotides: TGTGCCAGCAGCGTCTCTGGGCGGGGGATAGAGACCCAGTACTTC. Its protein is CASSVSGRGIETQYF.